The clone carrying this T cell receptor (beta chain) was detected only once. The record originates from a study of blood T cell repertoires in COVID-19. Study information: Donors in the United States, Italy and Spain gave samples during acute or convalescent COVID-19. T cells, B-cell-depleted T cells, or PBMCs provided the cDNA or gDNA that served as material.

Individuals aged 18 to 89 years were recruited from fewer than 25 US areas. Before being deemed recovered, Cohort 3 donors had two negative PCRs, clearance, or symptom resolution. The CDR3 sequence is 17 residues long. The germline V gene encodes CDR1 LNHDA and CDR2 SQIVND (reference sequence). Losses at the gene ends were 3 bases for V and 2 bases for J; bases not matched to a gene: 5. Clones were read by immunoSEQ multiplex PCR, and TCRdb kept only the in-frame ones, dropping some. The profile shows 200,000 to 250,000 clones, roughly 88% of them singletons. The chain recombines TRBV19 with TRBJ2-6; 9 nucleotides align to TRBD2. Sequenced material: PBMCs or T cells enriched from blood (not recorded which). This clonotype originated in a woman between 45 and 60 years old who had recovered from COVID-19. CDR3 DNA sequence: TGTGCCAGTAGTATTGCTAGCGGGGCTGCTGGGGCCAACGTCCTGACTTTC. This translates into CASSIASGAAGANVLTF.